The present TCR beta chain was sequenced within a study of OX40 agonist ivuxolimab in advanced cancers. Study-level information: The patients received agonistic anti-OX40 (CD134) antibody ivuxolimab. Six ivuxolimab dose levels, 0.01 to 10 mg/kg, were given intravenously every 2 weeks. Dose-escalation patients' cancers were hepatocellular carcinoma, melanoma, renal cell or head and neck cancer.

Germline V lookup: CDR1 MNHNS, CDR2 SASEGT. The length of the CDR3 is 13 residues. V was clipped by 7 bases and J by 4 bases, with 14 bases between them. Study outcomes and limitations: Specificity for antigen went undetermined in the expanded peripheral T cells.

The protocol was immunoSEQ multiplex PCR, while the TCRdb copy is restricted to in-frame clones and leaves out a portion. The table includes some 70,000 clones, about nine tenths detected once. In the case of this clone: The antigen is undetermined.

Sequencing was performed on CD4+ or CD8+ T cells sorted from blood, taken in a trial of the OX40 agonist ivuxolimab. The sequence was obtained from an adult with an advanced solid tumor such as melanoma, head and neck, liver or kidney cancer. This rearrangement joins TRBV6-1 to TRBJ2-7, with D possibly being TRBD2 (5 bases). CDR3 protein: CASTKGVGYEQYF. The CDR3, as DNA: TGTGCCAGCACCAAGGGAGTTGGGTACGAGCAGTACTTC.